This T cell receptor beta chain was identified in a study of blood T cell repertoires in COVID-19. On the study more broadly: Acute-phase and convalescent COVID-19 samples originated in the United States, Italy and Spain.

Sequencing was performed with immunoSEQ multiplex PCR; in TCRdb, only in-frame clones are kept and a portion is missing. The sample contains roughly 300,000 clones, 80% to 90% of which appear only once. There are 14 residues in the CDR3. Trimming stripped 0 bases from V and 5 bases from J, with 12 bases between. Per germline, CDR1 SGHKS and CDR2 YYEKEE (reference sequence). Sequenced sample: peripheral blood. The V call is TRBV5-5, the J call TRBJ2-7, with D possibly being TRBD1 (5 bases). The TCR sequence derives from a woman in her forties who had recovered from COVID-19. CDR3 DNA: TGTGCCAGCAGCTTGGTCAGGGCCCGGGACGAGCAGTACTTC. This encodes CASSLVRARDEQYF.